Listed here is a single T cell receptor (beta chain). No antigen is known for it. This sample was included in a study of T-cell reconstitution after alpha-beta-depleted transplantation in children. Findings and limits, study-wide: About two months after transplant, alpha-beta T cells reportedly came from several hundred expanded graft clones. A year post-transplant, T-cell counts and diversity derived mostly from newly produced T cells. Some patients' high day-60 TCRbeta diversity was traced to surviving recipient T cells and thymic progenitors.

With 0 bases removed from V and 6 bases from J, the gap between germline ends came to 12 bases. CDR3 length equals 15 residues. The germline gives CDR1 SEHNR, CDR2 FQNEAQ (reference sequence). Molecular barcoding with unique molecular identifiers was used for the TCRbeta library. TCRdb re-called the PCR reads with MiXCR, one entry per CDR3 protein. The sample contains roughly 420,000 distinct CDR3 sequences, 15% to 20% of which appear only once. The sequence was obtained from a boy in the first two years of life who had a stem cell transplant for Wiskott-Aldrich syndrome, so the T cells may come from the graft donor. The source was PBMCs, mostly from graft donor cells, collected 360 days after TCRalphabeta/CD19-depleted stem cell transplant. The chain recombines TRBV7-9 with TRBJ2-1; tentative D call: TRBD1 (6 bases). CDR3 sequence: CASSLAMDSLNEQFF. CDR3 nucleotides: TGTGCCAGCAGCTTAGCCATGGACAGCCTCAATGAGCAGTTCTTC.